In its sample, the clone carrying this T cell receptor (beta chain) was seen many times. No antigen is known for it. This CDR3 spans 16 amino acids. V lost 1 base to trimming and J lost 3 bases; unmatched junction nucleotides: 7. Germline V lookup: CDR1 LGHDT, CDR2 YNNKEL (reference sequence). The source of the sample is a study of CD8 T cells in ankylosing spondylitis. Study-wide results and limits: Reports say disease-linked clones showed up significantly more in matched ankylosing spondylitis synovial fluid. A motif of seven or eight highly homologous TCR beta variants was seen as apparently characteristic of ankylosing spondylitis blood. Those disease-linked clones were CD8+; they were also relatively rare in peripheral blood.

Construction of TCR beta libraries was performed using quantitative 5'-RACE with molecular barcodes. TCRdb re-called the 5' RACE reads through MiXCR, storing one row per CDR3 protein. The profile shows some 220,000 distinct CDR3 sequences, more than 5.5% of them singletons. The sample comprised blood, either unsorted or a sorted T cell fraction (not recorded which). The rearrangement joins TRBV3-1 to TRBJ2-3, with 7 bases matching TRBD2. The sequence came from a male donor with ankylosing spondylitis. The CDR3 nucleotides read TGTGCCAGCAGCCAAGTGACGGGAGGAGCGACAGATACGCAGTATTTT. It encodes CASSQVTGGATDTQYF.